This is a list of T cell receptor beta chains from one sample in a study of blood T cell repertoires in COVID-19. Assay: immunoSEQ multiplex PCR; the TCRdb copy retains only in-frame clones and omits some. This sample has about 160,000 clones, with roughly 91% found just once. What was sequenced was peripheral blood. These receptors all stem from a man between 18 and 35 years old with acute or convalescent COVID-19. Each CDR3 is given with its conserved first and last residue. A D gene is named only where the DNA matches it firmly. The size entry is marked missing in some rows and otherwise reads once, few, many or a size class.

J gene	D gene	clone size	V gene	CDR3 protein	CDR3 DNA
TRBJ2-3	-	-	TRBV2	CASKGGSDTQYF	TGTGCCAGCAAGGGGGGGTCAGATACGCAGTATTTT
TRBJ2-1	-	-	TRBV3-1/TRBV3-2	CASSQGASSYYNEQFF	TGTGCCAGCAGCCAAGGGGCTAGCAGCTACTACAATGAGCAGTTCTTC
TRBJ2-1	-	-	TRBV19	CASSMRLNNEQFF	TGTGCCAGTAGTATGAGGCTCAACAATGAGCAGTTCTTC
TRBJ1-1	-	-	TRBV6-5	CASTRLLNTEAFF	TGTGCCAGCACAAGACTCCTAAACACTGAAGCTTTCTTT
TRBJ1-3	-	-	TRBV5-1	CASSSGQPYSGNTIYF	TGCGCCAGCAGCTCTGGACAGCCCTACTCTGGAAACACCATATATTTT
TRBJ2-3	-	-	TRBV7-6	CASSSRVRGSPADTQYF	TGTGCCAGCAGCTCGCGTGTCAGGGGTTCCCCTGCCGATACGCAGTATTTT
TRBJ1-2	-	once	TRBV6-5	CASSSTQGYTF	TGTGCCAGCAGCTCGACTCAGGGCTACACCTTC
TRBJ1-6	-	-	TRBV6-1	CASSEVGTERSPLHF	TGTGCCAGCAGTGAAGTTGGGACTGAGCGTTCACCCCTCCACTTT
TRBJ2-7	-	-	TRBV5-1	CASSSSGDWVGEQYF	TGCGCCAGCAGCTCCTCCGGGGACTGGGTCGGCGAGCAGTACTTC
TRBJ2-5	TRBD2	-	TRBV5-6	CASSSGTSGGARETQYF	TGTGCCAGCAGCTCCGGGACTAGCGGGGGGGCGCGAGAGACCCAGTACTTC
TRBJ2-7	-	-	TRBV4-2	CASSPGTYEQYF	TGTGCCAGCAGCCCCGGGACCTACGAGCAGTACTTC
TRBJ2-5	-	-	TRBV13	CASSRGNNLGETQYF	TGTGCCAGCAGCCGGGGGAATAATCTGGGGGAGACCCAGTACTTC
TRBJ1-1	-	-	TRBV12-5	CASGSGHPNTEAFF	TGTGCTAGTGGTTCGGGACACCCGAACACTGAAGCTTTCTTT
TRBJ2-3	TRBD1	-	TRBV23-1	CASSPWTGRPWTDTQYF	TGCGCCAGCAGTCCCTGGACAGGGAGGCCCTGGACAGATACGCAGTATTTT
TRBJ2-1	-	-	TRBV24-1	CATSDLTTGPRQFF	TGTGCCACCAGTGATCTTACCACAGGGCCGCGGCAGTTCTTC
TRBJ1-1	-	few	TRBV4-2	CASSQDQGLDTEAFF	TGTGCCAGCAGCCAAGATCAGGGCCTAGACACTGAAGCTTTCTTT
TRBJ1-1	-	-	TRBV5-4	CASSQRGGTEAFF	TGTGCCAGCAGCCAGCGCGGGGGAACTGAAGCTTTCTTT
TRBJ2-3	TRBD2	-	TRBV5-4	CASGTMLAGVADTQYF	TGTGCCAGCGGCACTATGTTAGCGGGGGTGGCAGATACGCAGTATTTT
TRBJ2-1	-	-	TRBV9	CASSKQDNEQFF	TGTGCCAGCAGCAAACAGGACAATGAGCAGTTCTTC
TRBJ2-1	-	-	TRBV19	CASRSADPPRGVYNEQFF	TGTGCCAGTAGATCGGCAGATCCTCCCCGGGGAGTCTACAATGAGCAGTTCTTC
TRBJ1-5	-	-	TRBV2	CASSDTSPRGNQPQHF	TGTGCCAGCAGTGACACCTCCCCGAGGGGCAATCAGCCCCAGCATTTT
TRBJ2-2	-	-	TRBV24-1	CATRSTTGELFF	TGTGCCACCAGATCTACCACCGGGGAGCTGTTTTTT
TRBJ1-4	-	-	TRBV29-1	CSVVVGGEKLFF	TGCAGCGTTGTAGTCGGGGGTGAAAAACTGTTTTTT
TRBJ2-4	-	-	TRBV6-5	CASSYSSAKNIQYF	TGTGCCAGCAGTTATAGTTCCGCCAAAAACATTCAGTACTTC
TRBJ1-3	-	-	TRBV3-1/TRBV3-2	CASSPMGGTIYF	TGTGCCAGCAGCCCCATGGGGGGCACCATATATTTT
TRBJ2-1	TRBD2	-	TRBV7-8	CASSAQLAGTYNEQFF	TGTGCCAGCAGCGCTCAACTAGCGGGGACCTACAATGAGCAGTTCTTC
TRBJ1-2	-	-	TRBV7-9	CASSLFRENYGYTF	TGTGCCAGCAGCTTATTCAGGGAAAACTATGGCTACACCTTC
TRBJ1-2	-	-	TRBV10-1	CASSDIGQGTYGYTF	TGCGCCAGCAGTGATATCGGGCAGGGAACCTATGGCTACACCTTC
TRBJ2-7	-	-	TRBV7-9	CASSQGEVSYYEQYF	TGTGCCAGCAGCCAGGGGGAGGTGAGCTACTACGAGCAGTACTTC
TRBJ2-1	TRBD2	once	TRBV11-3	CASSSRLAGKQFF	TGTGCCAGCAGCTCGAGACTAGCGGGAAAGCAGTTCTTC
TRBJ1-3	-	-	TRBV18	CASSPSGLGNTIYF	TGTGCCAGCTCACCGTCCGGGTTAGGAAACACCATATATTTT
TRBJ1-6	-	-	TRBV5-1	CASSLGVPGNSPLHF	TGCGCCAGCAGCTTGGGGGTACCGGGTAATTCACCCCTCCACTTT
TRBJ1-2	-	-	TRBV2	CASSERLLDGYTF	TGTGCCAGCAGTGAAAGACTCCTCGATGGCTACACCTTC
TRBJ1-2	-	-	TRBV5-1	CASTGRRAGADGGYTF	TGCGCCAGCACTGGGCGGCGCGCGGGGGCAGACGGTGGCTACACCTTC
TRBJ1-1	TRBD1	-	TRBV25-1	CASSARTGDTEAFF	TGTGCCAGCAGTGCCAGGACAGGTGACACTGAAGCTTTCTTT
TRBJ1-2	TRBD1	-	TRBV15	CATSRDRTGSYGYTF	TGTGCCACCAGCAGAGATAGGACAGGGAGCTATGGCTACACCTTC
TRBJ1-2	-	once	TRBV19	CASSIGRRIGYGYTF	TGTGCCAGTAGTATAGGGCGGAGGATAGGGTATGGCTACACCTTC
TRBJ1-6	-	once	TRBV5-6	CASSLGQLGSPLHF	TGTGCCAGCAGCTTAGGACAATTAGGATCACCCCTCCACTTT
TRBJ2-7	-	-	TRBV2	CASSPSDSVSYEQYF	TGTGCCAGCAGTCCGTCGGACAGTGTCTCCTACGAGCAGTACTTC
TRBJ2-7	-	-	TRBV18	CASSPTGIEQYF	TGTGCCAGCTCCCCCACAGGGATCGAGCAGTACTTC
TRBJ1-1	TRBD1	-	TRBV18	CASSPKWGQGRYTEAFF	TGTGCCAGCTCACCGAAGTGGGGACAGGGGCGCTACACTGAAGCTTTCTTT
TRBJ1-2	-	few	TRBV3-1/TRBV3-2	CASSQDPMPREGNGYTF	TGTGCCAGCAGCCAAGATCCCATGCCCCGGGAAGGAAATGGCTACACCTTC
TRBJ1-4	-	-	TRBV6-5	CASSRNRDINEKLFF	TGTGCCAGCAGCCGCAATAGGGACATTAATGAAAAACTGTTTTTT
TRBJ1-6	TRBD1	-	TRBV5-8	CASSPKTGENSPLHF	TGTGCCAGCAGCCCGAAGACAGGGGAAAATTCACCCCTCCACTTT
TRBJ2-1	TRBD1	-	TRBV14	CASSRDRGIGQFF	TGTGCCAGCAGCCGAGACAGGGGAATTGGGCAGTTCTTC
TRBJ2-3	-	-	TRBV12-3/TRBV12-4	CASSPGTDTQYF	TGTGCCAGCAGCCCAGGGACAGATACGCAGTATTTT
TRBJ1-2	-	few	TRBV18	CASSLWTELTNYGYTF	TGTGCCAGCTCACTATGGACAGAACTAACTAACTATGGCTACACCTTC
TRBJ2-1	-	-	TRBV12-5	CASATQGNGNEQFF	TGTGCTAGTGCCACGCAGGGGAACGGGAATGAGCAGTTCTTC
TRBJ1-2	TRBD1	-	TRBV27	CASSFWAGGKSYGYTF	TGTGCCAGCAGTTTTTGGGCAGGGGGAAAGAGCTATGGCTACACCTTC
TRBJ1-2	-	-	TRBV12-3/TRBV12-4	CASTTTRTWGYTF	TGTGCCAGCACTACGACGAGGACTTGGGGCTACACCTTC
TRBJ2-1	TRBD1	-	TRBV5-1	CASSLGQGDEQFF	TGCGCCAGCAGCCTCGGACAGGGCGATGAGCAGTTCTTC
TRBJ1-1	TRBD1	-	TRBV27	CASSSTGTWTGGTEAFF	TGTGCCAGCAGTTCCACCGGGACCTGGACAGGGGGCACTGAAGCTTTCTTT
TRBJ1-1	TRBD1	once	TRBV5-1	CASSLTGANTEAFF	TGCGCCAGCAGCCTGACAGGGGCGAACACTGAAGCTTTCTTT
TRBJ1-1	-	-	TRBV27	CASSLWKGVKNTEAFF	TGTGCCAGCAGTTTATGGAAGGGGGTAAAGAACACTGAAGCTTTCTTT